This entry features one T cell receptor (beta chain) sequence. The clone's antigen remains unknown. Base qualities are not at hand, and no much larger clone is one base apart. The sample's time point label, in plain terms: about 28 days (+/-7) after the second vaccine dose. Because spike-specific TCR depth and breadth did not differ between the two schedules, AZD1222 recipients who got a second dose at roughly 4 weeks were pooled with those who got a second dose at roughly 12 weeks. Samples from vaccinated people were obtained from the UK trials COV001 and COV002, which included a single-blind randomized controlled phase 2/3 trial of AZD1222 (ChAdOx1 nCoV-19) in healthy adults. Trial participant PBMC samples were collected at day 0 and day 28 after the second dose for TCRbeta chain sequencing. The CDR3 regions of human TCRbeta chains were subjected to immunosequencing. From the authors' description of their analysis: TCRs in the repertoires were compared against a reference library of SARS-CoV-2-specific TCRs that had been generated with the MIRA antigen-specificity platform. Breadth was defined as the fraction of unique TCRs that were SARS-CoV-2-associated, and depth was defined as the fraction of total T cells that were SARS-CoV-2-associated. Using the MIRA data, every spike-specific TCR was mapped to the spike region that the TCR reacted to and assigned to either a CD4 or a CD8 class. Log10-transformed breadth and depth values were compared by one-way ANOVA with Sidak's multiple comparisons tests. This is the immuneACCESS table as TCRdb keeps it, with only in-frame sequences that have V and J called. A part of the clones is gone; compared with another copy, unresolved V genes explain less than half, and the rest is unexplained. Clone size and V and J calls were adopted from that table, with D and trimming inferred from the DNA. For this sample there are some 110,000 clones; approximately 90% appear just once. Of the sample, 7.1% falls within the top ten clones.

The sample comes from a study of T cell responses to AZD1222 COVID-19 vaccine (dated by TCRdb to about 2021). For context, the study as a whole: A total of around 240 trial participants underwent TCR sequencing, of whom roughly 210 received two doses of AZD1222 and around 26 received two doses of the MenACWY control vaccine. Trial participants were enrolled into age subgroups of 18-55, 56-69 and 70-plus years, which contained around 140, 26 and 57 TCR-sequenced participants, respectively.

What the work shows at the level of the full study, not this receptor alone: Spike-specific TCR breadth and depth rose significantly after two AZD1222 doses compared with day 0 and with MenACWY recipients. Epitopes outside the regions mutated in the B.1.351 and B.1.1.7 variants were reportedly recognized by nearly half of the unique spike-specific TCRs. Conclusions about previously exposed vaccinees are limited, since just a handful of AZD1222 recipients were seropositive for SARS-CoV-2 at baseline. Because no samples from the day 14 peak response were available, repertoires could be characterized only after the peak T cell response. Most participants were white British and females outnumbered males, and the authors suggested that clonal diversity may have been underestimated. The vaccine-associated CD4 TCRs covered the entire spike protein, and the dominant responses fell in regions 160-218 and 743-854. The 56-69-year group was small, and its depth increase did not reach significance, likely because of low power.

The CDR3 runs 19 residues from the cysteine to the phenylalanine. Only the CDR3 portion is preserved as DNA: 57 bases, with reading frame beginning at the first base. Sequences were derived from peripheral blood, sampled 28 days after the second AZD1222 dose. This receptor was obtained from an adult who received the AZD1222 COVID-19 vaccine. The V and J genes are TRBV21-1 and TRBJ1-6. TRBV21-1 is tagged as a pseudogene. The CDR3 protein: CASSPGVKPGPQEDSPLHF. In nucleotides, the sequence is TGTGCCAGCAGCCCGGGGGTTAAACCGGGACCCCAGGAGGATTCACCCCTCCACTTT.